A single sample gave rise to the 9 T cell receptor beta chains below, sequenced in a study of shared clonotypes between healthy human individuals. Only in-frame clones appear in the TCRdb table, and some are missing; sequencing was by immunoSEQ multiplex PCR. In the table there are around 940,000 clones, 60% to 85% of which are singletons. Sequencing was carried out using memory CD4+ T cells sorted from blood. The subset: CD45RA-negative fraction. These receptors were collected from a man between 18 and 29 years old in good health.

V usage is TRBV6-5 and J usage is TRBJ1-1, with 7 nucleotides matching TRBD1. The germline V gene encodes CDR1 MNHEY and CDR2 SVGAGI. Trimming at V came to 4 bases and at J to 4 bases, leaving 6 bases not matched to a gene. The CDR3 sequence is 14 residues long. The CDR3 bases are TGTGCCAGCAGTTTTGTGGGGACAGCCACTGAAGCTTTCTTT. Protein: CASSFVGTATEAFF.

The rearrangement joins TRBV11-3 to TRBJ2-3; 7 bases are a match to TRBD2. Trimming cost V 2 bases and J 0 bases; bases outside gene matches: 2. This CDR3 contains 15 residues. CDR1 and CDR2 (germline): SGHNT, YENEEA. CDR3 nucleotide sequence: TGTGCCAGCAGCTTACGAGCGGGGAGCACAGATACGCAGTATTTT. It translates to CASSLRAGSTDTQYF.

This chain joins TRBV4-1 and TRBJ2-1, with 10 bases identical to TRBD2. The CDR3 spans 16 residues. The trim removed 1 base at V and 5 bases at J, leaving 5 bases unmatched. Per the germline V gene, CDR1 is MGHRA and CDR2 is YSYEKL. CDR3 bases: TGCGCCAGCAGCCAAGGGGCAGCGGGAGGGCACAATGAGCAGTTCTTC. Its translation is CASSQGAAGGHNEQFF.

The sample holds a few counts of this clone. This chain uses TRBV5-1 with TRBJ1-2, with a possible D match to TRBD1 (5 bases). This CDR3 spans 15 amino acids. V gave up 0 bases and J gave up 5 bases, with 14 bases separating them. The germline gives CDR1 SGHRS, CDR2 YFSETQ. CDR3 protein: CASSLEAARAYGYTF. As DNA, the CDR3 is TGCGCCAGCAGCTTGGAAGCGGCCAGGGCTTATGGCTACACCTTC.

V gene TRBV5-1 combines with J gene TRBJ1-1; possible D gene TRBD1, 6 bases. From germline, CDR1 is SGHRS and CDR2 YFSETQ. This CDR3 has 15 amino acids. V shed 4 bases and J shed 1 base, with 14 bases lying between them. The CDR3 bases are TGCGCCAGCAGCCCGTGGGGGGCGGGGAACACTGAAGCTTTCTTT. Translation gives CASSPWGAGNTEAFF.

In this sample, this clone turned up a few times. V usage is TRBV18 and J usage is TRBJ2-1; tentatively, D is TRBD1 (6 bases). CDR1 is KGHSH, CDR2 LQKENI, per germline. V was trimmed by 4 bases and J by 8 bases, leaving 18 bases between them. The CDR3 consists of 15 residues. CDR3 sequence: CASSQGTGLKDEQFF. Written as DNA, the CDR3 is TGTGCCAGCTCACAGGGCACAGGGCTGAAGGATGAGCAGTTCTTC. The full variable domain, in which reference TRBV18 and TRBJ2-1 provide the parts outside the CDR3, is NAGVMQNPRHLVRRRGQEARLRCSPMKGHSHVYWYRQLPEEGLKFMVYLQKENIIDESGMPKERFSAEFPKEGPSILRIQQVVRGDSAAYFCASSQGTGLKDEQFFGPGTRLTVL.

The chain has TRBV6-5 and TRBJ1-6; D might be TRBD1 (5 bases). CDR3 size: 14 residues. The V end lost 6 bases, the J end lost 7 bases, and 13 bases lay between the germline ends. The germline V gene has CDR1 MNHEY and CDR2 SVGAGI. The CDR3 loop reads CASSTGTENSPLHF. The CDR3 nucleotides read TGTGCCAGCAGCACCGGGACGGAAAATTCACCCCTCCACTTT.

The genes are TRBV7-3 and TRBJ2-7, with TRBD2 matching 9 bases. Unmatched junction bases numbered 7, after V lost 5 bases and J lost 5 bases. The CDR3 runs 14 residues. Per germline, CDR1 SGHTA and CDR2 FQGTGA. The CDR3 is CASSASGGRDEQYF. CDR3 in DNA: TGTGCCAGCAGCGCCAGCGGGGGGCGCGACGAGCAGTACTTC.

This chain connects TRBV5-1 to TRBJ2-7, with 7 bases matching TRBD1. This CDR3 is built from 14 residues. V was clipped by 6 bases and J by 5 bases; unmatched bases: 11. From germline, CDR1 is SGHRS and CDR2 YFSETQ. For the CDR3, the DNA is TGCGCCAGCACCCGGACAGGAGACGACCACGAGCAGTACTTC. Protein product: CASTRTGDDHEQYF.